This T cell receptor beta chain was captured in a study of blood T cell repertoires in COVID-19. Study information: Sample material is recorded as cDNA or gDNA derived from T cells, B-cell-depleted T cells, or PBMCs.

This CDR3 has 13 amino acids. Germline-derived CDR1 and CDR2 are SGHVS and FNYEAQ. V was cut by 2 bases and J by 3 bases, with 6 bases left in between. Everyone who took part was roughly 18 to 89 years old, and they came from over 20 US areas. Participants reported their clinical history, and cohort assignment relied on those reports. Here immunoSEQ multiplex PCR was the method, and the copy in TCRdb shows in-frame clones only, minus some. The sample shows approximately 200,000 clones, about 88% of them seen only once. Sequences were obtained from PBMCs or T cells enriched from blood (not recorded which). V and J are TRBV7-6 and TRBJ2-3; D gene ambiguous. This clonotype originated in a woman in her twenties or thirties who had been exposed to COVID-19. In DNA form, the CDR3 reads TGTGCCAGCAGCTTATCCCGGACAGATACGCAGTATTTT. Protein sequence: CASSLSRTDTQYF.